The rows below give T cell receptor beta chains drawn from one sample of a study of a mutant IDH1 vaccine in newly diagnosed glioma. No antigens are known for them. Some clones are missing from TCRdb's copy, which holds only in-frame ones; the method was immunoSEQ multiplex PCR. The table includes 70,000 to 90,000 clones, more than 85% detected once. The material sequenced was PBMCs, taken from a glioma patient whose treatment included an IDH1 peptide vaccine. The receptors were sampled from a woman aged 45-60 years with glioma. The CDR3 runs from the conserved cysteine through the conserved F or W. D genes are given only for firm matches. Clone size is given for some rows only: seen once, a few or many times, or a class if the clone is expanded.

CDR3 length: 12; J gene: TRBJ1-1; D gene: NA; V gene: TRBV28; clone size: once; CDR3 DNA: TGTGCCAGCAGTTTACGGATGGTTGAAGCTTTCTTT; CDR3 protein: CASSLRMVEAFF
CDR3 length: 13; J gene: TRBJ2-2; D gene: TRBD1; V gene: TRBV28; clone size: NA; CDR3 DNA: TGTGCCTCCGAGGGGGCGAGCACCGGGGAGCTGTTTTTT; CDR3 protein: CASEGASTGELFF
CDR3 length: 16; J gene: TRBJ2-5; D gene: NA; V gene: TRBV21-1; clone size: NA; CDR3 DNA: TGTGCCAGCAGCAAAACCCCGGGCAGGGGGCTGGAGACCCAGTACTTC; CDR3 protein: CASSKTPGRGLETQYF
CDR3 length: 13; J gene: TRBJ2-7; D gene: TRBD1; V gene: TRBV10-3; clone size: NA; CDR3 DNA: TGTGCCATCAGTCGGACAGGGCCCAACGAGCAGTACTTC; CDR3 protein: CAISRTGPNEQYF
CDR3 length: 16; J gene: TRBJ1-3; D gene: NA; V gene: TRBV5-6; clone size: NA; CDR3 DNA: TGTGCCAGCAGCTTGTTTGGGCAGAACTCTGGAAACACCATATATTTT; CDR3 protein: CASSLFGQNSGNTIYF
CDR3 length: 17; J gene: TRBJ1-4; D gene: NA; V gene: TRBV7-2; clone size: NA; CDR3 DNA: TGTGCCAGCAGCTTAAGATCCAGCTCCTTAACTAATGAAAAACTGTTTTTT; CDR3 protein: CASSLRSSSLTNEKLFF
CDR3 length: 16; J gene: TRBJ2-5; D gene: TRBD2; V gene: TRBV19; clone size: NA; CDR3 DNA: TGTGCCAGTAGCACCACCGGGACTAGCGGGAGTGGGGAGCAGTACTTC; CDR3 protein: CASSTTGTSGSGEQYF
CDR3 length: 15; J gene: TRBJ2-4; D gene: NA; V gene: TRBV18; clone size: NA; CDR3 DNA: TGTGCCAGCTCGCTATACAGGGAGGGATTAAACATTCAGTACTTC; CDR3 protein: CASSLYREGLNIQYF
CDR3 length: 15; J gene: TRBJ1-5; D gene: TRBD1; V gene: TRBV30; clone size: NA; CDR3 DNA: TGTGCCTGGAGCACTCGGGGACAGGGGCATCAGCCCCAGCATTTT; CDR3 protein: CAWSTRGQGHQPQHF
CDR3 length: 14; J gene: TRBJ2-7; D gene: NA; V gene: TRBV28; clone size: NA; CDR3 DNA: TGTGCCAGCAGTTTACAAGGTCATTCCTACGAGCAGTACTTC; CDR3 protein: CASSLQGHSYEQYF
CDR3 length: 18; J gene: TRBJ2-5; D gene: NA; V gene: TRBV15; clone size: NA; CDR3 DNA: TGTGCCACCCCGAGCCGGTCCTTGGGTATGGCACGTGGAGAGACCCAGTACTTC; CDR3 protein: CATPSRSLGMARGETQYF
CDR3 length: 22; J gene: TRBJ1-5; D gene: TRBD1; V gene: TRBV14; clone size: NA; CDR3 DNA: TGTGCCAGCAGCCGACTTACCCCATCCACAGGGGCCCCCCGGTATAGCAATCAGCCCCAGCATTTT; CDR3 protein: CASSRLTPSTGAPRYSNQPQHF
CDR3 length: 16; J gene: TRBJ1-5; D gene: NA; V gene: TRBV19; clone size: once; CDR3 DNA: TGTGCCAGTAGTATAACCGGGGCCAGAGGCAATCAGCCCCAGCATTTT; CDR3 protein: CASSITGARGNQPQHF
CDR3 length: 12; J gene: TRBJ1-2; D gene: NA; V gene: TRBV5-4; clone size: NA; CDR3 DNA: TGTGCCAGCAGCCCCTCATCGCGGGGCTACACCTTC; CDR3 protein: CASSPSSRGYTF
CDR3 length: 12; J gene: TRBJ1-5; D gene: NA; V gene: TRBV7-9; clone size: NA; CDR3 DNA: TGTGCCAGCAGCCTGAGCAATCAGCCCCAGCATTTT; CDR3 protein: CASSLSNQPQHF
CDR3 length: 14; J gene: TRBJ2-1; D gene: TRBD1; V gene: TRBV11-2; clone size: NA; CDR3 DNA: TGTGCCAGCACCCGGGACAGGACATACAATGAGCAGTTCTTC; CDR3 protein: CASTRDRTYNEQFF
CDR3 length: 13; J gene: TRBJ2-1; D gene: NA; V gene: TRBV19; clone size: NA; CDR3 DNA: TGTGCCAGTAGTATCAGGGGAGGGTATGAGCAGTTCTTC; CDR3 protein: CASSIRGGYEQFF
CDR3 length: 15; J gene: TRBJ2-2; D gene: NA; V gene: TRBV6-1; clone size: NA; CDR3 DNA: TGTGCCAGCAGAGCAGGGGTTTTTGTCACCGGGGAGCTGTTTTTT; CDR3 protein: CASRAGVFVTGELFF
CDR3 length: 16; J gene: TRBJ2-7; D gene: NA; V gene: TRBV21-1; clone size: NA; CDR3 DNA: TGTGCCAGCAGCGTCTCCCGGGACACCAGGGCCTACGAGCAGTACTTC; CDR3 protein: CASSVSRDTRAYEQYF
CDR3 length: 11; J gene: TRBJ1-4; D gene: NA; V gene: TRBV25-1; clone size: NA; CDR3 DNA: TGTGCCAGCAGTGAGGAGAGGGGGTGGTTTTTT; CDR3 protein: CASSEERGWFF
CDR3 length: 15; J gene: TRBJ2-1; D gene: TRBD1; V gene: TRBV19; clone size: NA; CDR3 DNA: TGTGCCAGTAGTACCAGGACAGGGCTGGACAATGAGCAGTTCTTC; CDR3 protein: CASSTRTGLDNEQFF
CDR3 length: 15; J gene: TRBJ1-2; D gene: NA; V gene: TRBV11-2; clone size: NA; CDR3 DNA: TGTGCCAGCAGCTTAGGGGGCCTCATGGACTATGGCTACACCTTC; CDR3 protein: CASSLGGLMDYGYTF
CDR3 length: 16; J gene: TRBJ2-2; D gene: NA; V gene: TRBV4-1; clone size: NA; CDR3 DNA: TGCGCCAGCAGCCAAGATGGGCACCGAAGGACCGGGGAGCTGTTTTTT; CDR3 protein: CASSQDGHRRTGELFF
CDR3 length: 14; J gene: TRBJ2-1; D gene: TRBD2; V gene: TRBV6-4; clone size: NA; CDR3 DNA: TGTGCCAGCAGTGTCGGGGGGATTTACAATGAGCAGTTCTTC; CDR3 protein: CASSVGGIYNEQFF
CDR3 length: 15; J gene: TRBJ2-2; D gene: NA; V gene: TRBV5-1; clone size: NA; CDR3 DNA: TGCGCCAGCACCTTAGGGAGTTCGAACACCGGGGAGCTGTTTTTT; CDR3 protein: CASTLGSSNTGELFF
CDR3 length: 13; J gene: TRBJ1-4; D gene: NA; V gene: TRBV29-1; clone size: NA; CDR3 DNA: TGCAGCGTGAGAGGGCCAGGGGCTGAAAAACTGTTTTTT; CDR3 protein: CSVRGPGAEKLFF
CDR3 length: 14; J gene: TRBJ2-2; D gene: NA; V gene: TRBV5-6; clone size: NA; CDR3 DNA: TGTGCCAGCAGTGTAGTAAGTGGGACCGGGGAGCTGTTTTTT; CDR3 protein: CASSVVSGTGELFF
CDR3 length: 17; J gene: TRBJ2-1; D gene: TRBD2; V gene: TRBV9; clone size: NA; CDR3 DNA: TGTGCCAGCAGCTTCACTAGCGGGAGGGGTTCCTACAATGAGCAGTTCTTC; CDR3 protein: CASSFTSGRGSYNEQFF
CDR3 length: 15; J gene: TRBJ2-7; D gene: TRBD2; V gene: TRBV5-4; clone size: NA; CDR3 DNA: TGTGCCAGCAGCGCAGGACTAGTCCGCCACTACGAGCAGTACTTC; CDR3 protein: CASSAGLVRHYEQYF
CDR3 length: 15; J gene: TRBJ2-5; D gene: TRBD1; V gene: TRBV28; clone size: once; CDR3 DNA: TGTGCCAGCAGTTCCACCGGGACAGTCCAAGAGACCCAGTACTTC; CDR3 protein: CASSSTGTVQETQYF
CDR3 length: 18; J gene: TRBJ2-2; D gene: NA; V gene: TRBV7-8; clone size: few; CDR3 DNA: TGTGCCAGCAGCTTGGTCCGGTTAACAAGGGGCCAGACCGGGGAGCTGTTTTTT; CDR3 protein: CASSLVRLTRGQTGELFF
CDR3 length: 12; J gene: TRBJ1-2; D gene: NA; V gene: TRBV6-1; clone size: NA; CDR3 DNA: TGTGCCAGCAGAACAGGCCCCTCTGGCTACACCTTC; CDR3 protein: CASRTGPSGYTF
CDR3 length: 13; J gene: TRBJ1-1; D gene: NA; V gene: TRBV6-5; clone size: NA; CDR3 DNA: TGTGCCAGCAGGGTATTAAGAAACACTGAAGCTTTCTTT; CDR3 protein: CASRVLRNTEAFF
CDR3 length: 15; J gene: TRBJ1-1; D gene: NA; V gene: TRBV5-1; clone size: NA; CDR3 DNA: TGCGCCAGCAGCGCCGGACAGACTGAGTACACTGAAGCTTTCTTT; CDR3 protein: CASSAGQTEYTEAFF
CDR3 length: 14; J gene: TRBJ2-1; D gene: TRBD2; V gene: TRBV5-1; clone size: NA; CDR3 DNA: TGCGCCAGCAGCACCGGACTAGCGGGAGTCGAGCAGTTCTTC; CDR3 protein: CASSTGLAGVEQFF
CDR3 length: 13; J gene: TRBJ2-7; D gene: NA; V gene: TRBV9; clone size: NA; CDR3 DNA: TGTGCCAGCAGCGTAGGCCTACTCCACGAGCAGTACTTC; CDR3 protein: CASSVGLLHEQYF
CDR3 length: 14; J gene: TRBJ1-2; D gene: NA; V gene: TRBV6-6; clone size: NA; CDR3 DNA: TGTGCCAGCAGTTTAGGACAGAGGTCCTATGGCTACACCTTC; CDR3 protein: CASSLGQRSYGYTF